The clone carrying this T cell receptor beta chain turned up a few times. The data derive from a study of blood T cell repertoires in COVID-19. The repertoire was sequenced with immunoSEQ multiplex PCR; TCRdb's copy has only in-frame clones and lacks some. The sample lists 150,000 to 200,000 clones; 80% were seen once. The cohort comprised adults aged about 18 to 100 years residing in about two dozen US areas. Cohorts were determined from participant-reported clinical history. The sequencing sample was made of PBMCs or T cells enriched from blood (not recorded which). The TCR originated in a man aged 40-50 years who had recovered from COVID-19.

The CDR3 region has the DNA TGTGCCAGCAGTGAGGGGCAGATCTATGGCTACACCTTC. It specifies CASSEGQIYGYTF. This rearrangement joins TRBV2 to TRBJ1-2; tentatively, D is TRBD1 (5 bases). CDR3 size: 13 residues. The V and J ends lost 3 bases and 4 bases respectively, with 9 bases between them. Germline CDR1 SNHLY, CDR2 FYNNEI.